The rows below give T cell receptor beta chains drawn from one sample of a study of CD8 T cells in ankylosing spondylitis. TCRdb recomputed calls from the 5' RACE reads with MiXCR, one row per CDR3 protein. The top ten clones hold about 12% of a sample with around 130,000 distinct CDR3 sequences, about 6.5% of them seen once. Sequenced material: blood, either unsorted or a sorted T cell fraction (not recorded which). The origin of the receptors is a male donor with ankylosing spondylitis or in good health (not recorded which). Both conserved end residues are part of each CDR3. D genes are given only for firm matches. Clone size is given for some rows only: seen once, a few or many times, or a class if the clone is expanded.

abundance: -; d_gene: TRBD2; j_gene: TRBJ2-2; v_gene: TRBV11-2; CDR3aa: CASSPRGLAGGHRNTGELFF; CDR3nt: TGTGCCAGCTCTCCCAGGGGACTAGCGGGAGGGCACCGGAACACCGGGGAGCTGTTTTTT
abundance: -; d_gene: -; j_gene: TRBJ1-5; v_gene: TRBV12-3/TRBV12-4; CDR3aa: CASSLWGDVNQPQHF; CDR3nt: TGTGCCAGCAGTTTATGGGGGGACGTAAATCAGCCCCAGCATTTT
abundance: many; d_gene: -; j_gene: TRBJ2-7; v_gene: TRBV7-9; CDR3aa: CASSPAYEQYF; CDR3nt: TGTGCCAGCAGCCCGGCCTACGAGCAGTACTTC
abundance: -; d_gene: -; j_gene: TRBJ2-5; v_gene: TRBV7-7; CDR3aa: CASSLGGGGQETQYF; CDR3nt: TGTGCTAGCAGCTTGGGGGGGGGCGGACAAGAGACCCAGTACTTC
abundance: many; d_gene: -; j_gene: TRBJ1-2; v_gene: TRBV4-2; CDR3aa: CASSPTLYRDNYGYTF; CDR3nt: TGTGCCAGCAGCCCGACTTTATACAGGGATAACTATGGCTACACCTTC
abundance: many; d_gene: -; j_gene: TRBJ2-1; v_gene: TRBV11-3; CDR3aa: CASSSWTEYNEQFF; CDR3nt: TGTGCCAGCAGCTCTTGGACAGAATACAATGAGCAGTTCTTC
abundance: many; d_gene: -; j_gene: TRBJ2-6; v_gene: TRBV24-1; CDR3aa: CATSQGANVLTF; CDR3nt: TGTGCCACCAGTCAGGGGGCCAACGTCCTGACTTTC
abundance: many; d_gene: -; j_gene: TRBJ2-7; v_gene: TRBV19; CDR3aa: CASSIEGDGSYEQYF; CDR3nt: TGTGCCAGTAGTATTGAGGGGGACGGTTCCTACGAGCAGTACTTC
abundance: many; d_gene: -; j_gene: TRBJ1-2; v_gene: TRBV5-1; CDR3aa: CASSLEGGYTF; CDR3nt: TGCGCCAGCAGCTTAGAGGGAGGCTACACCTTC
abundance: many; d_gene: -; j_gene: TRBJ2-6; v_gene: TRBV1; CDR3aa: CTSSQGHHTQSGANVLTF; CDR3nt: TGCACCAGCAGCCAAGGTCATCACACCCAATCTGGGGCCAACGTCCTGACTTTC
abundance: large; d_gene: TRBD1; j_gene: TRBJ2-3; v_gene: TRBV20-1; CDR3aa: CSFPPEQGNPTQYF; CDR3nt: TGCAGTTTTCCACCCGAACAGGGGAATCCTACGCAGTATTTT
abundance: many; d_gene: TRBD2; j_gene: TRBJ2-5; v_gene: TRBV7-9; CDR3aa: CASSLVSGTETQYF; CDR3nt: TGTGCCAGCAGCTTAGTTAGCGGGACGGAGACCCAGTACTTC
abundance: many; d_gene: -; j_gene: TRBJ2-5; v_gene: TRBV7-8; CDR3aa: CASSLILGSRETQYF; CDR3nt: TGTGCCAGCAGCTTAATTTTGGGGTCGCGGGAGACCCAGTACTTC
abundance: many; d_gene: TRBD2; j_gene: TRBJ2-3; v_gene: TRBV12-3/TRBV12-4; CDR3aa: CASRPGTSAADTQYF; CDR3nt: TGTGCCAGCAGGCCCGGGACTAGCGCGGCAGATACGCAGTATTTT
abundance: many; d_gene: -; j_gene: TRBJ2-2; v_gene: TRBV7-8; CDR3aa: CASSLAEQVATGELFF; CDR3nt: TGTGCCAGCAGCTTAGCGGAGCAGGTGGCGACCGGGGAGCTGTTTTTT
abundance: many; d_gene: TRBD2; j_gene: TRBJ2-1; v_gene: TRBV12-3/TRBV12-4; CDR3aa: CASSGRLAGAYNEQFF; CDR3nt: TGTGCCAGCAGTGGAAGACTAGCGGGAGCCTACAATGAGCAGTTCTTC
abundance: many; d_gene: -; j_gene: TRBJ1-2; v_gene: TRBV5-1; CDR3aa: CASTLNGAENGYTF; CDR3nt: TGCGCCAGCACCCTGAACGGGGCAGAAAATGGCTACACCTTC
abundance: -; d_gene: -; j_gene: TRBJ1-1; v_gene: TRBV20-1; CDR3aa: CSGGEGDFGAFF; CDR3nt: TGCAGTGGGGGTGAGGGGGACTTTGGGGCTTTCTTT
abundance: many; d_gene: TRBD1; j_gene: TRBJ2-2; v_gene: TRBV2; CDR3aa: CASMATGLAGELFF; CDR3nt: TGTGCCAGCATGGCGACAGGGCTTGCCGGGGAGCTGTTTTTT
abundance: -; d_gene: TRBD2; j_gene: TRBJ2-5; v_gene: TRBV12-3/TRBV12-4; CDR3aa: CAISLGTRGDVPFQETQYF; CDR3nt: TGTGCCATCAGTTTAGGGACTAGAGGGGACGTACCTTTCCAAGAGACCCAGTACTTC
abundance: many; d_gene: TRBD2; j_gene: TRBJ2-3; v_gene: TRBV7-8; CDR3aa: CASSFPSGSKTDTQYF; CDR3nt: TGTGCCAGCAGCTTCCCTAGCGGGAGTAAGACAGATACGCAGTATTTT
abundance: few; d_gene: TRBD1; j_gene: TRBJ2-2; v_gene: TRBV7-9; CDR3aa: CASSPYGQGATGELFF; CDR3nt: TGTGCCAGCAGCCCCTACGGGCAGGGGGCGACCGGGGAGCTGTTTTTT
abundance: many; d_gene: TRBD2; j_gene: TRBJ2-2; v_gene: TRBV5-1; CDR3aa: CASSAGTSGTGELFF; CDR3nt: TGCGCCAGCAGCGCCGGGACTAGCGGGACCGGGGAGCTGTTTTTT
abundance: many; d_gene: -; j_gene: TRBJ1-3; v_gene: TRBV7-3; CDR3aa: CASSLMPGNTIYF; CDR3nt: TGTGCCAGCAGCTTAATGCCTGGAAACACCATATATTTT
abundance: many; d_gene: -; j_gene: TRBJ1-4; v_gene: TRBV5-1; CDR3aa: CASSLGRAQNEKLFF; CDR3nt: TGCGCCAGCAGCTTGGGCCGGGCCCAGAATGAAAAACTGTTTTTT
abundance: many; d_gene: TRBD2; j_gene: TRBJ2-1; v_gene: TRBV20-1; CDR3aa: CSASIRGGGKNEQFF; CDR3nt: TGCAGTGCTTCCATCAGGGGCGGGGGGAAAAATGAGCAGTTCTTC
abundance: many; d_gene: -; j_gene: TRBJ1-1; v_gene: TRBV28; CDR3aa: CASSLLGQVTEAFF; CDR3nt: TGTGCCAGCAGTTTATTGGGACAAGTCACTGAAGCTTTCTTT
abundance: many; d_gene: -; j_gene: TRBJ2-2; v_gene: TRBV20-1; CDR3aa: CSARQGTKNGELFF; CDR3nt: TGCAGTGCTAGACAGGGGACAAAAAACGGGGAGCTGTTTTTT
abundance: many; d_gene: -; j_gene: TRBJ2-5; v_gene: TRBV29-1; CDR3aa: CSVVALGATQYF; CDR3nt: TGCAGCGTTGTGGCTCTCGGCGCGACCCAGTACTTC